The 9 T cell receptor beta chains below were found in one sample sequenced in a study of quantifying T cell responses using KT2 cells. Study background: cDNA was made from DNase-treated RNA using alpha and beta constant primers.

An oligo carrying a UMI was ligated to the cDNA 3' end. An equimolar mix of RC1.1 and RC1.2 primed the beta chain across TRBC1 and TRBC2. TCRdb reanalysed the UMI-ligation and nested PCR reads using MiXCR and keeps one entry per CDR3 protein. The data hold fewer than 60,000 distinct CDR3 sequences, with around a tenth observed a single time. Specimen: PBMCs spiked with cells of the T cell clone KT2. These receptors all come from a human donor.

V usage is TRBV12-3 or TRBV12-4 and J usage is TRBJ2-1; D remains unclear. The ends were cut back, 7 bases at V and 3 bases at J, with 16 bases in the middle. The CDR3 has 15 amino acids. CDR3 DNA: TGTGCCAGCACAAAGACTGCCTGGGGCTACAATGAGCAGTTCTTC. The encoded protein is CASTKTAWGYNEQFF.

In nucleotides, the CDR3 is TGTGCCAGCAGCTTTCTAGCGGGGAACACAGATACGCAGTATTTT. Amino acid sequence: CASSFLAGNTDTQYF. J is TRBJ2-3 and V is TRBV7-9; 9 bases are a match to TRBD2. V lost 3 bases to trimming and J lost 2 bases; unmatched junction nucleotides: 3. In germline, CDR1 is SEHNR, CDR2 FQNEAQ (reference sequence). The CDR3 is made up of 15 amino acids.

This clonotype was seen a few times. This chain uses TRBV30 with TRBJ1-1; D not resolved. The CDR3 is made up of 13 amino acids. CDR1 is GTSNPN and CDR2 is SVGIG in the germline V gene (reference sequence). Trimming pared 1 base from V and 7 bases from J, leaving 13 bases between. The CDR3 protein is CAWSEKPEREAFF. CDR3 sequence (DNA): TGTGCCTGGAGTGAGAAGCCGGAGCGTGAAGCTTTCTTT.

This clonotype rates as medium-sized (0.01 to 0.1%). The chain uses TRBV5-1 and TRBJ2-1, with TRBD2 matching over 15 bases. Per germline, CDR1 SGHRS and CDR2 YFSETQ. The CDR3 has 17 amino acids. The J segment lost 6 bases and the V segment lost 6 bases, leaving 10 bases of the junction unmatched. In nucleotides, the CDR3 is TGCGCCAGCAAGACCGATCCGGGACTAGCGGGGGGCAATGAGCAGTTCTTC. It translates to CASKTDPGLAGGNEQFF.

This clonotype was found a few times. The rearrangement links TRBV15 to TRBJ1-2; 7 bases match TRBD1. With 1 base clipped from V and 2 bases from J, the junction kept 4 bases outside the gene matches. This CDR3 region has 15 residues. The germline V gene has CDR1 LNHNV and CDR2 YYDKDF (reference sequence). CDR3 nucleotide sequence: TGTGCCACCAGCAGAGTACAGGGGTTGAACTATGGCTACACCTTC. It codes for CATSRVQGLNYGYTF. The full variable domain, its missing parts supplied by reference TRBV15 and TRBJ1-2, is DAMVIQNPRYQVTQFGKPVTLSCSQTLNHNVMYWYQQKSSQAPKLLFHYYDKDFNNEADTPDNFQSRRPNTSFCFLDIRSPGLGDTAMYLCATSRVQGLNYGYTFGSGTRLTVV.

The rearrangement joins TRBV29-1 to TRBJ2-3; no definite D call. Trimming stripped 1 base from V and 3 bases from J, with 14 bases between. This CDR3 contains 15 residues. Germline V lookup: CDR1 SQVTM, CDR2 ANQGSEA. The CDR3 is CSVEGNGYSTDTQYF. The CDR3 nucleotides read TGCAGCGTTGAAGGAAACGGGTATTCAACAGATACGCAGTATTTT.

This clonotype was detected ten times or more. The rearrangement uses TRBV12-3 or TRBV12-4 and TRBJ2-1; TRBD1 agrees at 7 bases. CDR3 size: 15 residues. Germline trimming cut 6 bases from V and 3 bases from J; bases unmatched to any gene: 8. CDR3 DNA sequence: TGTGCCAGCAGCCTGAGGGGGACAGACTACAATGAGCAGTTCTTC. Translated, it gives CASSLRGTDYNEQFF.

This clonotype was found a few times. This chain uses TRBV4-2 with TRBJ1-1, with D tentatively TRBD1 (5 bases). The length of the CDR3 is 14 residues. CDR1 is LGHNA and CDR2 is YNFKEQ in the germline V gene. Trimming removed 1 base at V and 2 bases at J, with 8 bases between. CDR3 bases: TGTGCCAGCAGCCAAGTAGACAGAAACACTGAAGCTTTCTTT. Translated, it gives CASSQVDRNTEAFF.

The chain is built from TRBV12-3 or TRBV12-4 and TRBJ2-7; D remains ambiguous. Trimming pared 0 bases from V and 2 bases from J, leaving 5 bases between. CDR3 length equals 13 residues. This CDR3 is CASSLALAYEQYF. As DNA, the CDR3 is TGTGCCAGCAGTTTAGCTCTAGCCTACGAGCAGTACTTC.